The 24 T cell receptor beta chains reported below all come from one sample, sequenced in a study of vaccination effects on CD4 cells after COVID-19. No antigen is known for these receptors. Repertoires were generated with immunoSEQ multiplex PCR, while TCRdb's copy carries only in-frame clones and drops some. The table shows about 61,000 clones, with around 78% occurring only once. In the ViraFEST assay, antigen-specific CD4+ clonotypes were identified by expansion after peptide-pool stimulation. An approximately ten-day culture period preceded the isolation of CD4+ T cells. Participants received two doses of either the BNT162b2 or mRNA-1273 vaccine. Sequenced here: CD4+ T cells from PBMCs cultured with HCoV-229E spike peptides, sampled after COVID-19 vaccination. The receptors shown here come from a human donor who received a COVID-19 vaccine.

This sequence joins TRBV15 and TRBJ2-2, with D tentatively TRBD2 (6 bases). V lost 3 bases and J 5 bases, leaving 13 bases between the germline ends. In germline, CDR1 is LNHNV, CDR2 YYDKDF (reference sequence). The CDR3 spans 15 residues. For the CDR3, the DNA is TGTGCCACCAGCAGGGGATGGGCGGGAACCGGGGAGCTGTTTTTT. Amino acid sequence: CATSRGWAGTGELFF.

The rearrangement joins TRBV2 to TRBJ1-6, with D tentatively TRBD1 (5 bases). Germline CDR1 SNHLY, CDR2 FYNNEI. Trimming removed 7 bases from V and 9 bases from J, with 19 bases in between. The CDR3 length is 15 residues. CDR3 sequence reads: CASTESGGEGSPLHF. CDR3 nucleotides: TGTGCCAGCACCGAGAGTGGAGGGGAGGGTTCACCCCTCCACTTT.

The chain uses TRBV28 and TRBJ1-4; D remains ambiguous. Per germline, CDR1 MDHEN and CDR2 SYDVKM. Trimming took 1 base from V and 13 from J, leaving 13 bases between them. CDR3 length: 13 amino acids. CDR3 nucleotides: TGTGCCAGCAGTTTATCGCCTCGGTGGGTACTGTTTTTT. It codes for CASSLSPRWVLFF.

The rearrangement links TRBV12-5 to TRBJ1-6; tentatively, D is TRBD1 (5 bases). Trimming stripped 3 bases from V and 0 bases from J, with 12 bases between. Germline CDR1 reads LGHNT; CDR2 reads FRNRAP. The CDR3 spans 17 residues. The CDR3 reads CASGFRDWSSYNSPLHF. The CDR3, as DNA: TGTGCTAGTGGTTTCCGGGACTGGAGCTCCTATAATTCACCCCTCCACTTT.

V and J are TRBV5-1 and TRBJ2-5; D possibly uses TRBD1 or TRBD2 (6 bases each). Trimming stripped 5 bases from V and 2 bases from J, with 13 bases between. Germline V gene sequence: CDR1 SGHRS, CDR2 YFSETQ. The CDR3 extends over 14 amino acids. This CDR3 is CASRRLGGQETQYF. The CDR3 DNA reads TGCGCCAGCAGACGACTAGGGGGACAAGAGACCCAGTACTTC.

The chain is built from TRBV2 and TRBJ1-1; 9 bases align to TRBD1. Germline V gene sequence: CDR1 SNHLY, CDR2 FYNNEI. V lost 5 bases, J lost 12 bases, and 4 bases stayed unmatched. The CDR3 totals 11 residues. The CDR3 reads CASSFDRGTFF. The CDR3 region has the DNA TGTGCCAGCAGTTTTGACAGGGGGACTTTCTTT.

V gene TRBV24-1 combines with J gene TRBJ2-2; 10 positions match TRBD1. CDR1 is KGHDR and CDR2 is SFDVKD in the germline V gene. The CDR3 contains 15 residues. J lost 8 bases, V lost 4 bases, and 6 bases had no gene match. The CDR3 protein is CATSERQGARGELFF. The CDR3 coding sequence is TGTGCCACCAGTGAAAGACAGGGGGCACGGGGGGAGCTGTTTTTT.

The V gene is TRBV7-2, the J gene TRBJ2-7; 9 bases map to TRBD1. Germline-derived CDR1 and CDR2 are SGHTA and FQGNSA. This CDR3 contains 12 residues. The CDR3 DNA is TGTGCCAGCAGCTTAAACAGGGGGCGTTTCTCCGTC. Protein sequence: CASSLNRGRFSV.

The rearrangement uses TRBV28 and TRBJ1-6; D unresolved. V gave up 3 bases and J gave up 8 bases, with 23 bases separating them. Germline CDR1 and CDR2: MDHEN and SYDVKM. The CDR3 sequence is 18 residues long. The CDR3 nucleotides read TGTGCCAGCAGTTTTGACCCCTCTGAGCAGTTCGGGTATTCACCCCTCCACTTT. Encoded protein: CASSFDPSEQFGYSPLHF.

J is TRBJ2-3 and V is TRBV5-1; the D gene is possibly TRBD1 (6 bases). This CDR3 has 16 residues. V lost 0 bases and J 2 bases, leaving 13 bases between the germline ends. The germline V gene encodes CDR1 SGHRS and CDR2 YFSETQ. CDR3 loop: CASSLAGVTTTDTQYF. DNA of the CDR3: TGCGCCAGCAGCTTGGCAGGGGTTACCACCACAGATACGCAGTATTTT. Looking up the rest from reference TRBV5-1 and TRBJ2-3 gives the full variable domain: KAGVTQTPRYLIKTRGQQVTLSCSPISGHRSVSWYQQTPGQGLQFLFEYFSETQRNKGNFPGRFSGRQFSNSRSEMNVSTLELGDSALYLCASSLAGVTTTDTQYFGPGTRLTVL.

This clone was observed a single time. The rearrangement joins TRBV5-1 to TRBJ2-5, with TRBD2 identical over 10 bases. This CDR3 comprises 17 residues. After removal of 2 bases from V and 1 base from J, the junction contained 8 bases not matched to a gene. In germline, CDR1 is SGHRS, CDR2 YFSETQ. The CDR3 reads CASSLLAGTTTQETQYF. As DNA, the CDR3 is TGCGCCAGCAGCTTACTAGCGGGGACGACAACCCAAGAGACCCAGTACTTC.

The chain uses TRBV30 and TRBJ1-2, with no clear D. This CDR3 comprises 14 residues. Trimming pared 1 base from V and 6 bases from J, leaving 15 bases between. CDR1 is GTSNPN and CDR2 is SVGIG in the germline V gene (reference sequence). The CDR3 region is CAWSAQLTGNGYTF. CDR3 DNA sequence: TGTGCCTGGAGTGCCCAACTGACCGGGAATGGCTACACCTTC.

This clone was picked up a small number of times. This chain joins TRBV2 and TRBJ2-1; TRBD2 agrees at 10 bases. Germline CDR1 SNHLY, CDR2 FYNNEI. There are 14 residues in the CDR3. Trimming at V came to 3 bases and at J to 5 bases, leaving 1 base not matched to a gene. The CDR3: CASSDGLADNEQFF. The CDR3 DNA reads as TGTGCCAGCAGTGACGGACTAGCGGACAATGAGCAGTTCTTC.

This chain connects TRBV7-3 to TRBJ2-3, with D unclear. V lost 3 bases, J lost 3 bases, and 7 bases lay in between. Germline CDR1 SGHTA, CDR2 FQGTGA. CDR3 size: 13 residues. The CDR3 nucleotides read TGTGCCAGCAGCTTTGGGGATACAGATACGCAGTATTTT. Encoded protein: CASSFGDTDTQYF. Looking up the rest from reference TRBV7-3 and TRBJ2-3 gives the full variable domain: GAGVSQTPSNKVTEKGKYVELRCDPISGHTALYWYRQSLGQGPEFLIYFQGTGAADDSGLPNDRFFAVRPEGSVSTLKIQRTERGDSAVYLCASSFGDTDTQYFGPGTRLTVL.

The genes are TRBV19 and TRBJ2-5; possible D gene TRBD2, 6 bases. V lost 3 bases and J 0 bases, leaving 14 bases between the germline ends. This CDR3 has 16 residues. Germline-derived CDR1 and CDR2 are LNHDA and SQIVND (reference sequence). The CDR3 loop is CASSIQGGEDQETQYF. The CDR3 nucleotides are TGTGCCAGTAGTATTCAAGGCGGGGAGGACCAAGAGACCCAGTACTTC.

DNA for the CDR3: TGTGCCACCAGTGATTCCACCGGGACAGGGGGCAACTATGGCTACACCTTC. This sequence encodes CATSDSTGTGGNYGYTF. The V and J genes are TRBV24-1 and TRBJ1-2; 12 nucleotides align to TRBD1. Germline trimming cut 2 bases from V and 2 bases from J; bases unmatched to any gene: 5. In germline, CDR1 is KGHDR, CDR2 SFDVKD. The CDR3 runs 17 residues.

In this sample, this clone turned up a few times. The chain couples TRBV12-3 or TRBV12-4 to TRBJ1-1; TRBD1 agrees at 7 bases. The CDR3 runs 13 residues. Germline trimming cut 6 bases from V and 5 bases from J; bases unmatched to any gene: 6. The CDR3 here is CASSTGERTEAFF. The CDR3 nucleotides are TGTGCCAGCAGCACAGGGGAAAGGACTGAAGCTTTCTTT.

The CDR3 region is CASSSSMSDTGELFF. For the CDR3, the DNA is TGCGCCAGCAGCTCATCCATGAGCGACACCGGGGAGCTGTTTTTT. The chain combines TRBV5-1 with TRBJ2-2, with D unclear. CDR3 length equals 15 residues. CDR1 is SGHRS and CDR2 is YFSETQ in the germline V gene. V shed 3 bases and J shed 3 bases, with 12 bases lying between them. The full variable domain, rest sourced from reference TRBV5-1 and TRBJ2-2, is KAGVTQTPRYLIKTRGQQVTLSCSPISGHRSVSWYQQTPGQGLQFLFEYFSETQRNKGNFPGRFSGRQFSNSRSEMNVSTLELGDSALYLCASSSSMSDTGELFFGEGSRLTVL.

The V gene is TRBV6-5, the J gene TRBJ2-1, with 13 bases fitting TRBD2. CDR1 and CDR2 from the germline V gene are MNHEY and SVGAGI. There are 15 residues in the CDR3. The V and J ends lost 5 bases and 9 bases, in that order; junction bases with no gene match: 7. This CDR3 reads CASSQRTSGGIEQFF. The CDR3 DNA is TGTGCCAGCAGTCAGCGGACTAGCGGGGGTATTGAGCAGTTCTTC.

The CDR3: CASSLLMVGELFF. For the CDR3, the DNA is TGCGCCAGCAGCCTCTTGATGGTCGGGGAGCTGTTTTTT. The chain has TRBV5-1 and TRBJ2-2; the D is unclear. The CDR3 is made up of 13 amino acids. Trimming shortened V by 4 bases and J by 7 bases, and 11 bases separated the two germline ends. CDR1 and CDR2 from the germline V gene are SGHRS and YFSETQ.

The chain couples TRBV7-2 to TRBJ2-1; TRBD1 matches at 8 bases. Losses at the gene ends were 5 bases for V and 9 bases for J; bases not matched to a gene: 12. Germline V gives CDR1 SGHTA, CDR2 FQGNSA. CDR3 size: 15 residues. The CDR3, as DNA: TGTGCCAGCAGCGAGACTAGACAGGGGTGGAGTGAGCAGTTCTTC. The encoded protein is CASSETRQGWSEQFF. Based on the CDR3 plus reference TRBV7-2 and TRBJ2-1, the full variable domain is GAGVSQSPSNKVTEKGKDVELRCDPISGHTALYWYRQSLGQGLEFLIYFQGNSAPDKSGLPSDRFSAERTGGSVSTLTIQRTQQEDSAVYLCASSETRQGWSEQFFGPGTRLTVL.

CDR3 sequence (DNA): TGTGCCAGCTCACCACGGCGGGGGGGCATCCAAGAGACCCAGTACTTC. Protein product: CASSPRRGGIQETQYF. This rearrangement joins TRBV18 to TRBJ2-5, with TRBD2 identical over 9 bases. CDR1 and CDR2 (germline): KGHSH, LQKENI. The J segment lost 1 base and the V segment lost 1 base, leaving 4 bases of the junction unmatched. The CDR3 is 16 amino acids.

The CDR3 is CASSPGLQETQYF. The CDR3 DNA sequence: TGCGCCAGCAGCCCCGGATTACAAGAGACCCAGTACTTC. The chain has TRBV4-3 and TRBJ2-5; no firm D call. Germline V gives CDR1 LGHNA, CDR2 YSLEER. This CDR3 comprises 13 residues. With 4 bases removed from V and 2 bases from J, the gap between germline ends came to 8 bases.

The chain's CDR3 is CASSTMRDSQETQYF. The CDR3 nucleotides are TGTGCCAGCAGTACTATGCGGGACAGCCAAGAGACCCAGTACTTC. V and J are TRBV27 and TRBJ2-5; TRBD1 might be the D (7 bases). The CDR3 length is 15 residues. The germline V and J ends were trimmed by 5 bases and 1 base, with 14 bases remaining between them. Germline V CDR1 and CDR2: MNHEY, SMNVEV (reference sequence).